These 14 T cell receptor beta chains were sequenced from one sample in a study of CD8 T cells in Susac syndrome (dated by TCRdb to between 2017 and 2020). Receptors were amplified or captured by the immunoSEQ multiplex PCR assay. RNA was extracted using the RNeasy kit, and roughly 0.45 to 1 ug of the RNA was reverse transcribed with random hexamers. TCRdb's own reprocessing of the public reads used fastp at Q25 and MiXCR and kept productive beta chains. Identical CDR3 proteins give one entry, which carries the most common genes and DNA. A total of just over 150,000 distinct CDR3 sequences appear in this sample, around 96% of them only once. Of the sample, just over 0.2% falls within the top ten clones. Sequences were obtained from CD8+ T cells from PBMCs. The receptors come from a human donor with multiple sclerosis.

The V and J genes are TRBV29-1 and TRBJ1-2; TRBD1 matches 7 bases. V was pared by 0 bases and J by 6 bases, with 7 bases of the junction left unmatched. CDR1 SQVTM and CDR2 ANQGSEA come from the germline V gene. The CDR3 covers 14 residues. The CDR3 sequence: CSVEDQGTAHGYTF. CDR3 sequence (DNA): TGCAGCGTTGAAGATCAAGGGACAGCCCATGGCTACACCTTC.

V gene TRBV9 combines with J gene TRBJ1-2; TRBD1 matches 8 bases. V dropped 2 bases and J dropped 2; count of bases not matched to a gene: 5. This CDR3 contains 15 residues. Germline CDR1 SGDLS, CDR2 YYNGEE. CDR3 amino acids: CASSVQGATNYGYTF. In nucleotides, the CDR3 is TGTGCCAGCAGCGTCCAGGGGGCGACGAACTATGGCTACACCTTC.

This chain connects TRBV9 to TRBJ1-2, with 9 bases lining up with TRBD1. The germline CDR1 and CDR2 sequences are SGDLS and YYNGEE. V was clipped by 3 bases and J by 13 bases; unmatched bases: 7. The CDR3 contains 12 residues. The CDR3, as DNA: TGTGCCAGCAGCGGACGGGACAGGGTAGTCACCTTC. Translation gives CASSGRDRVVTF.

The chain carries TRBV5-4 and TRBJ2-1, with 11 bases lining up with TRBD2. The ends lost 4 bases at V and 4 bases at J; junction bases unmatched: 10. Germline assignment: CDR1 SGHNT and CDR2 YYREEE (reference sequence). This CDR3 has 17 amino acids. This CDR3 reads CASSHKPLAGGYNEQFF. The CDR3 DNA is TGTGCCAGCAGCCACAAACCTCTAGCGGGGGGATACAATGAGCAGTTCTTC.

This chain links TRBV29-1 with TRBJ1-1; no clear D. CDR3 length: 13 residues. The V end lost 6 bases, the J end lost 5 bases, and 16 bases lay between the germline ends. Germline-derived CDR1 and CDR2 are SQVTM and ANQGSEA. CDR3 region: CSVRGLGRTEAFF. DNA of the CDR3: TGCAGCGTCAGAGGTCTGGGGAGGACTGAAGCTTTCTTT.

The chain uses TRBV3-1 and TRBJ2-2; D is ambiguous. Trimming took off 4 bases at V and 1 base at J, with 7 bases between the two ends. The CDR3 length is 14 residues. CDR1 is LGHDT, CDR2 YNNKEL, per germline (reference sequence). Here the CDR3 DNA reads TGTGCCAGCAGCCCCCGACAGAACACCGGGGAGCTGTTTTTT. Encoded protein: CASSPRQNTGELFF.

This chain joins TRBV27 and TRBJ1-1; D is possibly TRBD1 (5 bases). Germline V CDR1 and CDR2: MNHEY, SMNVEV (reference sequence). V was shortened by 2 bases and J by 8 bases, with 9 bases between the two germline ends. The CDR3 is 12 residues long. CDR3 sequence (DNA): TGTGCCAGCAGTTTAGGGGCAAGGGAAGCTTTCTTT. Residues: CASSLGAREAFF.

The chain uses TRBV11-2 and TRBJ2-5; 7 nucleotides agree with TRBD2. This CDR3 has 15 residues. CDR1 and CDR2 from the germline V gene are SGHAT and FQNNGV. CDR3 in amino acids: CACRAGEIRGETQYF. The CDR3, as DNA: TGTGCATGCCGGGCGGGGGAGATTAGAGGAGAGACCCAGTACTTC. The full variable domain, its missing parts supplied by reference TRBV11-2 and TRBJ2-5, is EAGVAQSPRYKIIEKRQSVAFWCNPISGHATLYWYQQILGQGPKLLIQFQNNGVVDDSQLPKDRFSAERLKGVDSTLKIQPAKLEDSAVYLCACRAGEIRGETQYFGPGTRLLVL.

This clonotype was detected only once. The chain couples TRBV6-2 or TRBV6-3 to TRBJ1-2; no clear D. Germline assignment: CDR1 MNHEY and CDR2 SVGEGT. The germline V and J ends were trimmed by 6 bases and 3 bases, with 17 bases remaining between them. This CDR3 spans 15 amino acids. The CDR3 sequence is CASRVRGGQDYGYTF. The CDR3 bases are TGTGCCAGCAGGGTACGGGGAGGGCAAGACTATGGCTACACCTTC.

The CDR3 is CASSWGDRYNEQFF. Written as DNA, the CDR3 is TGTGCCAGCAGTTGGGGGGACAGATATAATGAGCAGTTCTTC. The J gene is TRBJ2-1, the V gene TRBV28; tentatively, D is TRBD1 (7 bases). CDR1 is MDHEN, CDR2 SYDVKM, per germline. Trimming shortened V by 4 bases and J by 7 bases, and 14 bases separated the two germline ends. The CDR3 has 14 amino acids.

This clonotype was counted once. The CDR3 DNA sequence: TGTGCCAGCAGTGACTATAGCAATCAGCCCCAGCATTTT. Translation: CASSDYSNQPQHF. This sequence joins TRBV27 and TRBJ1-5; unclear D gene. The CDR3 spans 13 residues. Germline V gene sequence: CDR1 MNHEY, CDR2 SMNVEV (reference sequence). The V end was cut by 5 bases, the J end by 0 bases, with 5 bases between.

The chain combines TRBV29-1 with TRBJ1-1; D ambiguous. The CDR3 runs 14 residues. Germline V CDR1 and CDR2: SQVTM, ANQGSEA. Deletions cut 4 bases from V and 1 base from J, with 13 bases between. The CDR3 DNA reads as TGCAGCGTTGTCCTGGCTAAATCGAACACTGAAGCTTTCTTT. It yields the protein CSVVLAKSNTEAFF.

V gene TRBV11-2 combines with J gene TRBJ2-2, with no clear D. V was shortened by 0 bases and J by 6 bases, with 5 bases between the two germline ends. CDR1 SGHAT and CDR2 FQNNGV come from the germline V gene. The CDR3 is 13 residues long. The CDR3 loop reads CASSLDASGELFF. For the CDR3, the DNA is TGTGCCAGCAGCTTAGACGCTTCCGGGGAGCTGTTTTTT.

J is TRBJ1-1 and V is TRBV2; D possibly corresponds to TRBD1 (6 bases). Germline CDR1 reads SNHLY; CDR2 reads FYNNEI. V dropped 7 bases and J dropped 6 bases, with 9 bases sitting between them. The CDR3 contains 11 residues. The CDR3 DNA follows: TGTGCCAGCACGGGGGCCGCTGAAGCTTTCTTT. It is translated as CASTGAAEAFF.